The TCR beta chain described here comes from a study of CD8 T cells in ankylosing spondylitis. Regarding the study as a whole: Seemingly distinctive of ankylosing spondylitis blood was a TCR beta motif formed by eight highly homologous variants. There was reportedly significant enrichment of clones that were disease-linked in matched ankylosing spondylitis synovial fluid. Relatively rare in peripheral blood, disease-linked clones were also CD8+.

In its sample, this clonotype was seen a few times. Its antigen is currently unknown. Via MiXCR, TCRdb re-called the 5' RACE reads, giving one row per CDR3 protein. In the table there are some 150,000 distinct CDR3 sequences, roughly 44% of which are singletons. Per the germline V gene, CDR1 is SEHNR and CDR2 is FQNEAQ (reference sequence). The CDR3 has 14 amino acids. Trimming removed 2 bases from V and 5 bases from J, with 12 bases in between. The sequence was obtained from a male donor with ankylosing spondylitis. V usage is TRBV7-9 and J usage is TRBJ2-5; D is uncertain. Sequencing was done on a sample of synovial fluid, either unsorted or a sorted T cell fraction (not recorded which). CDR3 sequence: CASSLLWDWETQYF. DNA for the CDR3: TGTGCCAGCAGCTTATTATGGGATTGGGAGACCCAGTACTTC.